The 6 T cell receptor beta chains below were found in one sample sequenced in a study of cytomegalovirus exposure and HLA in healthy donors. Researchers ran the PCR with 60 Vbeta and 13 Jbeta primers. Using immunoSEQ multiplex PCR, the repertoire was profiled, and TCRdb retains in-frame clones only, with some absent. The data hold 150,000 to 200,000 clones, with around four fifths observed a single time. Sequenced input: PBMCs. The receptors come from a female donor in good health and CMV-seronegative.

The chain is built from TRBV6-1 and TRBJ2-3, with TRBD1 matching 7 bases. The CDR3 length is 16 residues. Unmatched junction bases numbered 14, after V lost 4 bases and J lost 7 bases. In germline, CDR1 is MNHNS, CDR2 SASEGT. CDR3 DNA: TGTGCCAGCAGTGCCCGAGACAGGGACCCCCGCAATACGCAGTATTTT. Its protein product is CASSARDRDPRNTQYF.

This clone showed up just a few times. The chain has TRBV19 and TRBJ1-5, with TRBD1 identical over 7 bases. This CDR3 has 15 amino acids. V lost 5 bases, J lost 1 base, and 5 bases stayed unmatched. CDR1 and CDR2 from the germline V gene are LNHDA and SQIVND (reference sequence). The CDR3 DNA reads TGTGCCAGTAGTGGCGACAGGGCGAGCAATCAGCCCCAGCATTTT. Amino acid sequence: CASSGDRASNQPQHF.

The chain recombines TRBV5-6 with TRBJ2-2; a weak D match, TRBD1 (6 bases). CDR1 and CDR2 (germline): SGHDT, YYEEEE. Trimming removed 5 bases at V and 7 bases at J, with 12 bases between. This CDR3 is 13 amino acids long. The CDR3 DNA is TGTGCCAGCAGGGAACAGGGAGACGGGGAGCTGTTTTTT. This translates into CASREQGDGELFF.

This chain joins TRBV28 and TRBJ1-2; perhaps TRBD1 as D (5 bases). CDR3 length: 14 amino acids. The germline V gene has CDR1 MDHEN and CDR2 SYDVKM. V lost 5 bases and J 0 bases, leaving 10 bases between the germline ends. CDR3 coding DNA: TGTGCCAGCAGTACAGGACTAGCTAACTATGGCTACACCTTC. Its protein is CASSTGLANYGYTF.

The chain recombines TRBV6-1 with TRBJ1-4; D is uncertain. V lost 4 bases and J lost 6, with 6 bases in between. The CDR3 is 12 residues long. Germline lookup yields CDR1 MNHNS and CDR2 SASEGT. The CDR3 loop reads CASSGLYEKLFF. Written as DNA, the CDR3 is TGTGCCAGCAGTGGTCTCTATGAAAAACTGTTTTTT.

Concerning this clone itself: A junction boundary mismatches the germline segment, possibly from a read error. The chain carries TRBV5-1 and TRBJ2-6; TRBD1 is a possible D gene (5 bases). The germline gives CDR1 SGHRS, CDR2 YFSETQ. The CDR3 covers 15 residues. The CDR3 sequence is CASSLGVSGANVLAF. CDR3 sequence (DNA): TGCGCCAGCAGCTTGGGAGTCTCTGGGGCCAACGTCCTGGCTTTC.